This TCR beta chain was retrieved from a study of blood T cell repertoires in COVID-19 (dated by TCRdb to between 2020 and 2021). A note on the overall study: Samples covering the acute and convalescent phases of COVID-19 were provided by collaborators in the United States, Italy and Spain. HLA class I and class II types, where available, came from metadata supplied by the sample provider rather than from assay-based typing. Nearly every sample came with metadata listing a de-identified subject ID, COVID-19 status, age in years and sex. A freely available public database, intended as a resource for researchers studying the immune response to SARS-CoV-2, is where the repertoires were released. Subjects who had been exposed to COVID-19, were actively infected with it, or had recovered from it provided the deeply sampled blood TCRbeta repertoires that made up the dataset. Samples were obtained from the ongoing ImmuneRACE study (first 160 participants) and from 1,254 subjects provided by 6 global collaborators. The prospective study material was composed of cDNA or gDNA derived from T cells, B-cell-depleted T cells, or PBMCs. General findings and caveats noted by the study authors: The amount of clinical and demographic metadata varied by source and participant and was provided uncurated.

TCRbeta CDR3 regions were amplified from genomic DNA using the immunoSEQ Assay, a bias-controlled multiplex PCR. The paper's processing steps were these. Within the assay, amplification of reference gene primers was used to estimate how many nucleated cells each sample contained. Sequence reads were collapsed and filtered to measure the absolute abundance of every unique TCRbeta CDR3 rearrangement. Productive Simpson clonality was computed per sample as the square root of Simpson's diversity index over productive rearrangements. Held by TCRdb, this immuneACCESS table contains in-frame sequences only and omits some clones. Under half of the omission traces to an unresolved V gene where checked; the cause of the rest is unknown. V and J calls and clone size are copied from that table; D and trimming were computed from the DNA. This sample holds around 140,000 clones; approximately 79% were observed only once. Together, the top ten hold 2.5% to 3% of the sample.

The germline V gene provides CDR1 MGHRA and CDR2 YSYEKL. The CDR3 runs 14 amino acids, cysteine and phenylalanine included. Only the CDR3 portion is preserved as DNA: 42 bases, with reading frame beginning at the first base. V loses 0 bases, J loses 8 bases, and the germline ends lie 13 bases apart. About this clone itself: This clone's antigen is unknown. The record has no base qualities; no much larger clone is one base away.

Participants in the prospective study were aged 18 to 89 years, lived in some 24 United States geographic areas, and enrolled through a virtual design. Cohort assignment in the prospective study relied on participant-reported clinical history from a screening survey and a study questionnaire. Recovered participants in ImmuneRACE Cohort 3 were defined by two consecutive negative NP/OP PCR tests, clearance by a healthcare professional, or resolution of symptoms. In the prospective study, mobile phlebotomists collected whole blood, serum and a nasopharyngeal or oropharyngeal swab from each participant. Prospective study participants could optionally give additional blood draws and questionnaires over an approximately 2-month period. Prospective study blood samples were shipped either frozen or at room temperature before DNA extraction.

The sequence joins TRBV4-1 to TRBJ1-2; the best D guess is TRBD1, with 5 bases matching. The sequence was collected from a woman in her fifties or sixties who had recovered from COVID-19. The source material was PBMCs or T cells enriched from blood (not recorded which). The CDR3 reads CASSQEGGAAGYTF. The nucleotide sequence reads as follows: TGCGCCAGCAGCCAAGAGGGAGGGGCGGCCGGCTACACCTTC.